This TCR beta chain appears in the sequencing data of a study of blood T cell repertoires in COVID-19. Background on the study: Italy, Spain and the United States were the sources of the convalescent and acute COVID-19 samples. T cells, B-cell-depleted T cells, or PBMCs provided the cDNA or gDNA that served as material.

The protocol was immunoSEQ multiplex PCR, while the TCRdb copy is restricted to in-frame clones and leaves out a portion. The sample shows 200,000 to 300,000 clones, roughly 86% of them seen only once. The CDR3 contains 15 residues. V was pared by 0 bases and J by 0 bases, with 8 bases between. Germline-derived CDR1 and CDR2 are MNHEY and SMNVEV (reference sequence). Enrolled through a virtual design, the participants were between 18 and 89 years of age and came from roughly 22 US areas. This clone was counted a single time. The rearrangement joins TRBV27 to TRBJ1-2; no clear D. Material: PBMCs or T cells enriched from blood (not recorded which). This clonotype originated in a woman between 18 and 29 years old who had recovered from COVID-19. CDR3: CASSLSIGANYGYTF. As DNA, the CDR3 is TGTGCCAGCAGTTTATCGATCGGAGCTAACTATGGCTACACCTTC.